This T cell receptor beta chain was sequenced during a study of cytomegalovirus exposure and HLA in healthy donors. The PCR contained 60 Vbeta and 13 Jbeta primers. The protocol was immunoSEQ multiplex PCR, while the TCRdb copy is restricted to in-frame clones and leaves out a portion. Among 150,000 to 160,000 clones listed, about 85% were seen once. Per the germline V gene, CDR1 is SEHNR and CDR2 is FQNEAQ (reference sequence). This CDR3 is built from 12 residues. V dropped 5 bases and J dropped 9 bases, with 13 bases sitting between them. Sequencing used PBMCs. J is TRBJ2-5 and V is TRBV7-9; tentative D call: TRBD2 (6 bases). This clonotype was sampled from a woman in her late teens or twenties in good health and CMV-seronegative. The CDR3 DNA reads TGTGCCAGCAGCCCACAAACGGGGGCCCAGTACTTC. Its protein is CASSPQTGAQYF.